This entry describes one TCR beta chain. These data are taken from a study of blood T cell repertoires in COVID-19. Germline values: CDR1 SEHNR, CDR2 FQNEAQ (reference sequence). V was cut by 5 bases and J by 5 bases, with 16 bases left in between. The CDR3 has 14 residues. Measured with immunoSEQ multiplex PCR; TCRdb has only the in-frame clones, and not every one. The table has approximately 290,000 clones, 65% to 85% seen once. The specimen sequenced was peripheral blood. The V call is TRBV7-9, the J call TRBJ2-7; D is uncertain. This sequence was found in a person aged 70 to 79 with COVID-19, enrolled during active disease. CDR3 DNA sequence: TGTGCCAGCAGCCCCCGGGTCCCATCTGACGAGCAGTACTTC. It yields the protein CASSPRVPSDEQYF.